This T cell receptor beta chain appears in the sequencing data of a study of cytomegalovirus exposure and HLA in healthy donors. This CDR3 has 12 amino acids. Trimming pared 4 bases from V and 9 bases from J, leaving 10 bases between. The germline V gene has CDR1 SEHNR and CDR2 FQNEAQ (reference sequence). PCR amplification relied on 60 Vbeta primers (plus 13 Jbeta primers). Sequencing used immunoSEQ multiplex PCR; TCRdb keeps in-frame clones, though not all of them. The sample shows 210,000 or so clones, approximately 85% of them seen only once. This sequence was found in a girl aged 2 to 9 in good health and CMV-seronegative. Sequenced: PBMCs. The chain couples TRBV7-9 to TRBJ2-1; D unresolved. The CDR3 reads CASSSVPLEQFF. In nucleotides, the CDR3 is TGTGCCAGCAGCTCTGTCCCCCTTGAGCAGTTCTTC.